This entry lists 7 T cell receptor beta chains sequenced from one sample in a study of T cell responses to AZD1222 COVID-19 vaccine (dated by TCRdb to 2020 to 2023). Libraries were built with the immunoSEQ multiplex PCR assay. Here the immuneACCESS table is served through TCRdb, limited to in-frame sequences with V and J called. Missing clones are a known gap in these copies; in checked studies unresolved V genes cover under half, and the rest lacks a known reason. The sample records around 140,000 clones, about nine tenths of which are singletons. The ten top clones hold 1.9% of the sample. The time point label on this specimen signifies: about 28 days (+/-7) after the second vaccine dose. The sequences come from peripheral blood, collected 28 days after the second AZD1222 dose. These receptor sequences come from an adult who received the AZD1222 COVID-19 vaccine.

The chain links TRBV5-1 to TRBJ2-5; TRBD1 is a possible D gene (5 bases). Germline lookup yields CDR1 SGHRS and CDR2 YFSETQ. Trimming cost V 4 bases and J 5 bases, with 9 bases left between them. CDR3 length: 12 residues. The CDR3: CASSRTSETQYF. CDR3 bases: TGCGCCAGCAGCCGGACAAGTGAGACCCAGTACTTC.

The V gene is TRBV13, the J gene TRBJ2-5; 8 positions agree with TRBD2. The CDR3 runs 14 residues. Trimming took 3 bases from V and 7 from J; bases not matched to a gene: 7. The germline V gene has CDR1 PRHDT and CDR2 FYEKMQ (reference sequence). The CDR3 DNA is TGTGCCAGCAGCTTTGGGACTAGAGGCTTGACCCAGTACTTC. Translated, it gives CASSFGTRGLTQYF. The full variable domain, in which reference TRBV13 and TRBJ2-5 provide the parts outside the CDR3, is AAGVIQSPRHLIKEKRETATLKCYPIPRHDTVYWYQQGPGQDPQFLISFYEKMQSDKGSIPDRFSAQQFSDYHSELNMSSLELGDSALYFCASSFGTRGLTQYFGPGTRLLVL.

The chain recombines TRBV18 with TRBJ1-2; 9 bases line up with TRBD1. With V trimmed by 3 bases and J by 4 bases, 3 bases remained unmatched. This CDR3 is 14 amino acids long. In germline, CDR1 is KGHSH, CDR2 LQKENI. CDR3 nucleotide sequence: TGTGCCAGCTCACCGGACAGGGGCACCTATGGCTACACCTTC. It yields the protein CASSPDRGTYGYTF.

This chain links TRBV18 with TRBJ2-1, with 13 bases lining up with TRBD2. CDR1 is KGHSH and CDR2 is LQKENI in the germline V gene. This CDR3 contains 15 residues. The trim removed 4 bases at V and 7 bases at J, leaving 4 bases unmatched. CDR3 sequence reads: CASSRTSGSNNEQFF. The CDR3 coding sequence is TGTGCCAGCTCACGGACTAGCGGGAGTAATAATGAGCAGTTCTTC.

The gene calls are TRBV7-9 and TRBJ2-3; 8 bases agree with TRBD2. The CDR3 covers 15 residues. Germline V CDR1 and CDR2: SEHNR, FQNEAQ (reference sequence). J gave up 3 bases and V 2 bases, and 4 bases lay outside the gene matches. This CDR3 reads CASSLLAGGTDTQYF. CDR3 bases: TGTGCCAGCAGCTTACTCGCGGGAGGTACAGATACGCAGTATTTT.

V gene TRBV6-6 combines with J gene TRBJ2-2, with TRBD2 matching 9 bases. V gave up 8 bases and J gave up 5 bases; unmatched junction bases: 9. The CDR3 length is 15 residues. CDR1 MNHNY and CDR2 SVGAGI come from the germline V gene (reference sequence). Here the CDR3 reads CASSSGGGGTGELFF. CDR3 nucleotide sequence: TGTGCCAGCTCCTCCGGCGGGGGGGGTACCGGGGAGCTGTTTTTT.

The CDR3 DNA reads TGCGCCAGCAGCTTGGACTTCTGGGACAGAGCCTACGAGCAGTACTTC. It translates to CASSLDFWDRAYEQYF. The gene calls are TRBV5-1 and TRBJ2-7; 7 bases align to TRBD1. This CDR3 contains 16 residues. The germline V gene encodes CDR1 SGHRS and CDR2 YFSETQ. The ends lost 0 bases at V and 2 bases at J; junction bases unmatched: 8.